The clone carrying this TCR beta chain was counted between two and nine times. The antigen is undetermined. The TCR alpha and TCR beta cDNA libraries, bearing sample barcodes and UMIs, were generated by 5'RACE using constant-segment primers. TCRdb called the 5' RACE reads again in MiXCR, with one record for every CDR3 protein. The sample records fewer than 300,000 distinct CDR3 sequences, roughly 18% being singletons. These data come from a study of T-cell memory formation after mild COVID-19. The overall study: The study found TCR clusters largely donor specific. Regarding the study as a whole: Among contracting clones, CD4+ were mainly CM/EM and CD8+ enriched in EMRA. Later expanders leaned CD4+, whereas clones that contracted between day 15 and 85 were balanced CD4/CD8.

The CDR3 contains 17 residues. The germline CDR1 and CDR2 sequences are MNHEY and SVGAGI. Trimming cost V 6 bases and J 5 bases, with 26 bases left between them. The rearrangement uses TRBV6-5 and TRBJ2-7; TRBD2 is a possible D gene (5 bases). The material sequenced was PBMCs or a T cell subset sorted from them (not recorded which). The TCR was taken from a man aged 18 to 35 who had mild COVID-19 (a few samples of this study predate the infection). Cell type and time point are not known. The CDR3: CASSPNPGPKGGNEQYF. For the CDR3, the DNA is TGTGCCAGCAGCCCCAACCCCGGGCCTAAAGGAGGAAACGAGCAGTACTTC.